This T cell receptor beta chain was observed in a study of T cell repertoires in cytomegalovirus infection. Looking at the study overall: CMV epitopes in the study were HLA-C-restricted (recently identified) and HLA-B-restricted (well studied). Through public TCR beta signatures, both CMV infection and matching HLA type were indicated.

Comment on this clonotype: Its antigen is still unknown.

Overall study results and limits: The ex vivo response was dominated by HLA-C-restricted CMV-specific TCR beta clonotypes. Individuals carrying CMV plus the relevant HLA were identified by cumulative frequency of public TCR beta families.

Germline V gene data show CDR1 as KGHDR and CDR2 as SFDVKD. The CDR3 spans 14 residues. With 5 bases clipped from V and 4 bases from J, the junction kept 3 bases outside the gene matches. Each CDR3 protein is one row after TCRdb ran MiXCR on the reads. The profile shows about 830,000 distinct CDR3 sequences, about 33% of them singletons. The gene calls are TRBV24-1 and TRBJ1-5; TRBD1 aligns across 8 bases. The sequenced sample was cultured CD8+ T cells from PBMCs, obtained from culture after CMV antigen stimulation. This receptor was taken from a human donor in good health (CMV status not recorded). Some clones in this sample may be carry-over from other donors' samples. CDR3 residues: CATSGQGTNQPQHF. CDR3 bases: TGTGCCACCAGTGGACAGGGGACTAATCAGCCCCAGCATTTT.